What follows describes a single T cell receptor beta chain. There is no known antigen for this receptor. Qualities for individual bases were not recorded, and no much larger clone is one base off. The sample is drawn from a study of cytomegalovirus exposure and HLA in healthy donors (dated by TCRdb to about 2017). Notes on the research overall: An earlier analysis of a few hundred of the donors reported 276 Gb of sequence data and about 120 million unique TCR beta sequences obtained from some 200 million T cells. Roughly 290 gigabases of sequencing data and about 92 million unique TCR sequences made up an early release that covered several hundred HLA-typed donors. Among the approximately 400 genotyped donors, under 90% belonged to the genetic ancestry cluster associated with self-reported Caucasian donors. The study was designed to test whether signatures of past pathogen exposure could be identified by cataloging public T cell receptors. Using immunosequencing, the study profiled T cell repertoires from 666 subjects and related those repertoires to cytomegalovirus serostatus. In addition to the first cohort of roughly 670 subjects, a separate validation cohort of 100 to 150 different subjects was used. High-throughput TCR immunosequencing, statistical association of individual TCRs with disease status, and machine learning were combined to predict cytomegalovirus infection status. To study patterns of TCR occurrence, a later analysis re-analyzed previously published TCR beta repertoires from 666 donors and added high-resolution HLA genotyping. Rather than using new phenotypic data, the later analysis identified candidate immune exposures from TCR beta sequences and from how often those sequences occurred across donors. In an earlier analysis of a few hundred of the donors, high-throughput TCR beta sequencing was used to judge whether each TCR beta V gene segment behaved as functional or pseudogenic. Alongside the repertoire data, information on donor age, sex, ethnicity and CMV serostatus was compiled. Genome-wide SNP genotypes for about three fifths of the roughly 670 donors were used in a later genetic analysis, which treated that subset as a discovery cohort. All discovery cohort repertoires had been generated using a single sequencing platform. HLA typing covered class I and class II loci at four-digit resolution. Typing coverage differed by locus: A, B, C, DRB1 and DQB1 were typed in roughly 629-630 donors, DQA1 in 522, DPA1 in approximately 610, and DPB1 in just under 490. About five DR-DQ haplotypes were handled as single units for association and clustering because linkage in the cohort was strong. Among some 410 genotyped donors of the cohort, an average of about 220,000 unique TCR beta nucleotide sequences was sequenced per donor, of which about 18% were non-productive. Results and caveats for the whole study, not just this receptor: For the cohort, immune exposure information was limited to CMV serostatus. Broadly in line with IMGT annotations, most TCR beta V segments showed up in productive rearrangements about 87% or about 30% of the time in an earlier analysis of around 550 of the donors. A later analysis found that most CMV-associated TCR beta chains appeared HLA-restricted, with HLA associations seemingly driven largely by CMV exposure. In the study, roughly 160 TCR beta chains were listed as associated with cytomegalovirus. In a later analysis, HLA-associated TCR beta chains showed more clonal expansion and lower generation probabilities than non-associated chains that were equally common. A cluster of highly shared sequence variants was judged likely to be a technical artifact of the sequencing pipeline. In a later analysis, 16,951 TCR beta sequences were associated with specific HLA alleles at a false discovery rate of 0.05. The presence/absence analyses assumed that sequencing depth was roughly uniform across donors, and that assumption may not be true. When HLA alleles, especially DR and DQ, strongly co-occurred, TCR associations were difficult to assign to individual alleles. Some IMGT-functional V segments, including TRBV6-2 and TRBV6-3, could not be distinguished by the 87-base-pair reads and were therefore excluded. In a later analysis, several top co-occurrence clusters were reported to appear linked to parvovirus B19, influenza, CMV and Epstein-Barr virus. Because counts were too low, roughly 16 rarely observed V segments, including chromosome 9 orphons, were left out of the earlier analysis of a few hundred of the donors. Three of the identified cytomegalovirus-associated TCR beta chains were confirmed in vitro to be specific for cytomegalovirus antigens. An association between a missense DCLRE1C variant and V-gene and J-gene trimming of TCR beta chains was found in a later genetic analysis and replicated in an independent cohort. Because HLA typing was missing for some donors at each locus, association tests included only the typed subset. In this cohort, only TCR beta chains were sequenced, and detectable features were limited by the absence of alpha or paired-chain data. The classifier was reported to diagnose cytomegalovirus status with high specificity and sensitivity in both the original and validation cohorts. According to a later analysis, TCR association rates differed among HLA loci, with DRB1 alleles showing the most associated TCRs and HLA-C alleles showing the fewest. Correlated functional status among segregating V segments might be attributable to linkage disequilibrium, but an unknown experimental factor could not be ruled out. While some public TCRs were present in many individuals, most TCR sequences turned up only very rarely across donors. Compared with the 666-donor mean, donors in an Asian-associated ancestry cluster had fewer N-insertions in productive TCRs, according to a later genetic analysis. The authors suggested that the approach could potentially be generalized to other disease states and immunological phenotypes. A further reported finding was that TCR beta sequences accurately predicted the HLA-A and HLA-B alleles for most subjects in the first cohort.

The CDR3 goes from the cysteine to the phenylalanine over 14 residues. Only the CDR3 part of the read is kept: 42 bases, read in frame from the first base. V loses 2 bases, J loses 8 bases, and the germline ends lie 15 bases apart. The germline V gene provides CDR1 LGHNA and CDR2 YSLEER. The cohort was made up of roughly 670 healthy bone marrow donors. At the time of sampling, all cohort members were nominally healthy, though unrecorded immune exposures were likely present. The donor tested CMV seronegative and was one of the 352 seronegative cohort members. A peripheral blood sample was provided by each donor, and peripheral blood mononuclear cells were used for TCR beta sequencing. Genomic DNA extraction from the blood cell samples was performed with the Qiagen DNeasy Blood Extraction Kit. Preparation of the library involved the immunoSEQ multiplex PCR assay. For the multiplex PCR, a mixture combining 60 forward primers for TCR Vbeta segments and 13 reverse primers for TCR Jbeta segments was used. The CDR3 region of rearranged TCR beta genes was amplified from genomic DNA with a multiplex PCR assay. The amplified TCR beta libraries were sequenced on the Illumina HiSeq System as 87-base-pair reads. The paper's processing steps were these. A later analysis counted some 80 million unique TCR beta chains across the 690 or so repertoires, and roughly 9.9 million of these chains were shared by at least two donors. A nearest-neighbor algorithm error-corrected the raw reads and collapsed the reads into unique sequences, merging closely related sequences to remove PCR and sequencing errors. CDR3 sequences were aligned to IMGT reference sequences to assign V, D and J gene segments. For a sequence to be retained, at least a six-nucleotide match to both a V gene segment and a J gene segment was required. A rearrangement counted as productive if the CDR3 had no stop codons and remained in frame with V and J, and every other rearrangement counted as non-productive. CDR3 was defined by IMGT convention, running from the second conserved V-encoded cysteine to the conserved J-encoded phenylalanine. The earlier analysis of about 590 of the donors excluded sequences that lacked an unambiguous match to a single V gene segment. In an earlier analysis of 587 of the donors, a V segment was called functional when productive rearrangements were above 56.7%, and segregating when the standard deviation between donors exceeded 5%. To diagnose cytomegalovirus status from the catalog of TCR beta chain sequences, a statistical classification framework was built. In a later analysis, TCR nucleotide sequences were compared against IMGT/GENE-DB human TR gene sequences so that V and J genes could be assigned. The TCRdist pipeline was used in a later analysis to assign CDR3 sequences and most-parsimonious VDJ recombination scenarios. A later analysis defined each TCR beta chain by its CDR3 amino acid sequence plus V-gene family, and excluded reads lacking a unique V-gene family. A later analysis removed several hundred highly shared, low-generation-probability nucleotide sequences to deal with suspected cross-contamination and a sequencing artifact. A later analysis calculated a clonal expansion index for each public chain from normalized within-repertoire ranks of inferred template counts. In a later analysis, generation probabilities were computed with a VDJ recombination model fitted to out-of-frame rearrangements, and the resulting probabilities were checked against IGoR. In a later analysis, TCR-TCR, TCR-HLA and TCR-CMV co-occurrence was scored with hypergeometric tests, and a repertoire-size bias correction was applied to TCR pairs. False discovery rates were estimated in a later analysis by permuting HLA or CMV assignments 20 times. In a later analysis, co-occurring TCRs were grouped with DBSCAN, and TCRdist sequence similarity was added when clustering was performed within HLA-allele-positive subsets. For co-occurrence clustering, repertoires with fewer than 30,000 or more than 120,000 public chains were excluded, along with roughly 5 repertoires with anomalous nucleotide sharing. As stored in TCRdb, this immuneACCESS dataset retains in-frame rearrangements with V and J assigned. A fraction of the clones does not appear; measured against another copy, unresolved V genes explain less than half of the discrepancy, and the remainder lacks a known reason. V, J and clone size are those of that table, while D and trimming were read from the DNA. In all, the sample holds roughly 180,000 clones, and 70% to 90% of those were seen once. The ten most abundant clones make up roughly 2.3% of the sample.

The sequence came from a male donor in good health and CMV-seronegative. The V and J genes are TRBV4-3 and TRBJ1-1; the D region possibly corresponds to TRBD1 (5 bases align). Sequences were obtained from PBMCs. The nucleotide sequence is given as TGCGCCAGCAGCCAAACCCGTGGGGGGTCCGAAGCTTTCTTT. Translated, this is CASSQTRGGSEAFF.